This paragraph reports one T cell receptor (beta chain). Its antigen is currently unknown. The germline V and J ends were trimmed by 6 bases and 2 bases, with 16 bases remaining between them. This CDR3 is built from 15 residues. The data were taken from a study of T cell repertoires in cytomegalovirus infection. The overall study: It was the public TCR beta signatures that indicated both CMV infection and matching HLA type. The study's findings and limits: Summed frequency of public TCR beta families distinguished CMV carriers with the relevant HLA. The ex vivo response was dominated by HLA-C-restricted CMV-specific TCR beta clonotypes.

TCRdb used MiXCR to reprocess the reads, holding one entry per CDR3 protein. The data show some 300,000 distinct CDR3 sequences, with approximately 13% seen just once and around 8.7% held by the top ten. The rearrangement links TRBV12-3 or TRBV12-4 to TRBJ1-1; D is unclear. The sequenced sample was PBMCs. The TCR sequence derives from a human donor in good health (CMV status not recorded). Some clones in this sample may be carry-over from other donors' samples. In DNA form, the CDR3 reads TGTGCCAGCAGCCCATCTGGGATTTTAAACACTGAAGCTTTCTTT. Translating it yields CASSPSGILNTEAFF.